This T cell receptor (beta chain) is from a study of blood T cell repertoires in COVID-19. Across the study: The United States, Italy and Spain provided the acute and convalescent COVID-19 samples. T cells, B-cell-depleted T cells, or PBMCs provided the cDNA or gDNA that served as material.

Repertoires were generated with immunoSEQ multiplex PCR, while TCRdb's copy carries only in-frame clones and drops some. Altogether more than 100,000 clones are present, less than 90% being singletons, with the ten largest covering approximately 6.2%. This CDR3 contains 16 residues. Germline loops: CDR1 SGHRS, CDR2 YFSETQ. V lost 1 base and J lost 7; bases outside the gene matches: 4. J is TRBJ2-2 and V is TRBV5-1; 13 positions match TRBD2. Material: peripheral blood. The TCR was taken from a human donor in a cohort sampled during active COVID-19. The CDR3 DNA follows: TGCGCCAGCAGCTTGACTAGCGGGGGGGCCGGCGGGGAGCTGTTTTTT. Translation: CASSLTSGGAGGELFF.